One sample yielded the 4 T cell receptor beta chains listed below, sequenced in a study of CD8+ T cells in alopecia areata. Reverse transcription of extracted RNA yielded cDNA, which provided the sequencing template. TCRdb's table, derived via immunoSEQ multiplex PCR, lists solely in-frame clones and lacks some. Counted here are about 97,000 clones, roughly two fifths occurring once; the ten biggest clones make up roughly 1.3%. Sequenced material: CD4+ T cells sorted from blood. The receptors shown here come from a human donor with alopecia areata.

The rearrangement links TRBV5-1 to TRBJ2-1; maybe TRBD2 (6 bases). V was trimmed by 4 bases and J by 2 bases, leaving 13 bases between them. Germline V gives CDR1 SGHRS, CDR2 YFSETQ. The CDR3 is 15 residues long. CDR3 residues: CASSPTAGPYNEQFF. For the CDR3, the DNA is TGCGCCAGCAGCCCCACGGCGGGACCCTACAATGAGCAGTTCTTC.

In nucleotides, the CDR3 is TGTGCCAGCAGTTTATCGCTTGTTCGCACAGATACGCAGTATTTT. Translating gives CASSLSLVRTDTQYF. The V and J genes are TRBV27 and TRBJ2-3; D call uncertain. This CDR3 is 15 amino acids long. V dropped 0 bases and J dropped 1 base, with 8 bases sitting between them. Germline CDR1 reads MNHEY; CDR2 reads SMNVEV (reference sequence).

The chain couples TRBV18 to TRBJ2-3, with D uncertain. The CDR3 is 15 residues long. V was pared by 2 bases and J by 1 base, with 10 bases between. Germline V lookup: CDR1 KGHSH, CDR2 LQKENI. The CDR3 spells CASSPTLGGTDTQYF. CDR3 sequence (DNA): TGTGCCAGCTCACCAACGCTCGGCGGCACAGATACGCAGTATTTT.

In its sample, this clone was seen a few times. CDR3 bases: TGTGCCAGCAGCAAAGAGGGAAGGGCCATCTACTATGGCTACACCTTC. As protein: CASSKEGRAIYYGYTF. J is TRBJ1-2 and V is TRBV21-1. TRBV21-1 is classified as a pseudogene. The CDR3 sequence is 16 residues long.